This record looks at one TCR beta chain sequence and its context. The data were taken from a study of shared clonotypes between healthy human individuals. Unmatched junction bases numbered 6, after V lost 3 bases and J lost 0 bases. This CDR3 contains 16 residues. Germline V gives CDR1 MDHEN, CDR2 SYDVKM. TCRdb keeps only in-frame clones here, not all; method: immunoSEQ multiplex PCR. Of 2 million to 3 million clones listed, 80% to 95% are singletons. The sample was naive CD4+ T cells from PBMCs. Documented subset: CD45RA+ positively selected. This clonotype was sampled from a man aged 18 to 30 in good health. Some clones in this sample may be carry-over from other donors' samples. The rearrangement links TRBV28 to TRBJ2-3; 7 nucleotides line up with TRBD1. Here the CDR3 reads CASSLTGLTSTDTQYF. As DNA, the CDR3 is TGTGCCAGCAGTTTGACAGGGCTTACTAGCACAGATACGCAGTATTTT.